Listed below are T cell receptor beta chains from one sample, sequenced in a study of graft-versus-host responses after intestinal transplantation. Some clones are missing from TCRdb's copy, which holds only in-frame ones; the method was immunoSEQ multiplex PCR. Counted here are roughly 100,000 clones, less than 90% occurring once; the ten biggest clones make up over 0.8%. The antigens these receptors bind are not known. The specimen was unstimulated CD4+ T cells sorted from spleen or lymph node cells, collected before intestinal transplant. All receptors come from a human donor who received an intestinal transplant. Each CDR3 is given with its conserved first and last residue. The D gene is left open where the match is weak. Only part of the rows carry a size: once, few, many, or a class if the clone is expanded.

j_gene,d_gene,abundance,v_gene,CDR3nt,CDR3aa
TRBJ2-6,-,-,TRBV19,TGTGCCAGTAGTGTTCAGACCTCTGGGGCCAACGTCCTGACTTTC,CASSVQTSGANVLTF
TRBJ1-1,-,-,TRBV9,TGTGCCAGCAGCGTAGGTGGGACCGCGAACACTGAAGCTTTCTTT,CASSVGGTANTEAFF
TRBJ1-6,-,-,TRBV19,TGTGCCAGTAGTAGAGCAGGTGTTGCTTCACCCCTCCACTTT,CASSRAGVASPLHF
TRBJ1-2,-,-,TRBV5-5,TGTGCCAGCAGCTTGGTTCCCCAGGGAAACTATGGCTACACCTTC,CASSLVPQGNYGYTF
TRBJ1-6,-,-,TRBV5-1,TGCGCCAGCACCCCTTCTGGGGGGCGGGCTTCACCCCTCCACTTT,CASTPSGGRASPLHF
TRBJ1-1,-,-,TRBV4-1,TGCGCCAGCAGCCCTAGGGGGGGGTGGAACACTGAAGCTTTCTTT,CASSPRGGWNTEAFF
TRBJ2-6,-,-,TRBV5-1,TGCGTCAGCAGCTTGCTTCAGGGCCCGACCGGGGCCGGGGCCAACGTCCTGACTTTC,CVSSLLQGPTGAGANVLTF
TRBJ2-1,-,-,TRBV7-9,TGTGCCAGCAGCGCCAGGAGTAATGAGCAGTTCTTC,CASSARSNEQFF
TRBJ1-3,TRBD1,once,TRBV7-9,TGTGCCAGCATCCTGGACAGGGCCTCGACAATAGCTGGAAACACCATATATTTT,CASILDRASTIAGNTIYF
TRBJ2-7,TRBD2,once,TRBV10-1,TGCGCCAGCAGTGAAGCGGGGTCCGAGCAGTACTTC,CASSEAGSEQYF
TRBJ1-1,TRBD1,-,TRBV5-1,TGCGCCAGCAGCCCCGAGACAGGGTGGGACACTGAAGCTTTCTTT,CASSPETGWDTEAFF
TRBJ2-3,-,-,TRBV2,TGTGCCAGCAGTGTGGAGGGGATCTCAGATACGCAGTATTTT,CASSVEGISDTQYF
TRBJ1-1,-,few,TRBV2,TGTGCCAGCAGTGACCCTCATGGAGGTATCACTGAAGCTTTCTTT,CASSDPHGGITEAFF
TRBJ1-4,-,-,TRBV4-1,TGCGCCAGCAGCTCTCTTTGGACCGGGGAAAAACTGTTTTTT,CASSSLWTGEKLFF
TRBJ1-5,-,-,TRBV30,TGTGCCTGGAGTAGGGAGGGGCAGCCCCAGCATTTT,CAWSREGQPQHF
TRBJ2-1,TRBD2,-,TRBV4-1,TGCGCCAGCAGCCAAGATGAGCGGGGGCTCGGAAGTGAGCAGTTCTTC,CASSQDERGLGSEQFF
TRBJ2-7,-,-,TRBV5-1,TGCGCCAGCAGCTTGGGTTGGAGTGGCGATTACGAGCAGTACTTC,CASSLGWSGDYEQYF
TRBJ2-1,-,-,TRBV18,TGTGCCAGCTCACCAAGGGACTACAATGAGCAGTTCTTC,CASSPRDYNEQFF
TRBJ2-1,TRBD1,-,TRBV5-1,TGCGCCAGCAACGGACAGGGGAGCTCCTACAATGAGCAGTTCTTC,CASNGQGSSYNEQFF
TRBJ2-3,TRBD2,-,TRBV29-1,TGCAGCGTTGTGAGCGGGGGAACAGATACGCAGTATTTT,CSVVSGGTDTQYF
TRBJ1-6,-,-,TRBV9,TGTGCCAGCAGCGTAGGCAGGGTGAGTCATTCACCCCTCCACTTT,CASSVGRVSHSPLHF
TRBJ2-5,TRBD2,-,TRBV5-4,TGTGCCAGCATGAGGTTCCTAGCGGACCAAGAGACCCAGTACTTC,CASMRFLADQETQYF
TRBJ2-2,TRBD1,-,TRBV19,TGTGCCAGTAGTGGCCGGGACAGGGGGTACACCGGGGAGCTGTTTTTT,CASSGRDRGYTGELFF
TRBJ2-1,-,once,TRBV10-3,TGTGCCATCAGTAAAGACAATGAGCAGTTCTTC,CAISKDNEQFF
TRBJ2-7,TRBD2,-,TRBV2,TGTGCCAGCCACGGGAGGGGGACCTACGAGCAGTACTTC,CASHGRGTYEQYF
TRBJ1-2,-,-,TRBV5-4,TGTGCCAGCAGCTTGGGGTCCGCAGTCAACTATGGCTACACCTTC,CASSLGSAVNYGYTF
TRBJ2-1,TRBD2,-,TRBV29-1,TGCAGCGTTCGCGGGAGGGCCGGGGGTGAGCAGTTCTTC,CSVRGRAGGEQFF
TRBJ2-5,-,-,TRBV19,TGTGCCAGTAGTATAACAGCTAGGGGATTTCAAGAGACCCAGTACTTC,CASSITARGFQETQYF
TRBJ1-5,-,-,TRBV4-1,TGCGCCAGCAGCCCAACTAGAGGGGTTGGCCAGCCCCAGCATTTT,CASSPTRGVGQPQHF
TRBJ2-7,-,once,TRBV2,TGTGCCAGCAGGGGGGGGACAGCCCCCTACGAGCAGTACTTC,CASRGGTAPYEQYF
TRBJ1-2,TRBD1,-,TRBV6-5,TGTGCCAGCAGTTACTACCGGGACAGCTATGGCTACACCTTC,CASSYYRDSYGYTF
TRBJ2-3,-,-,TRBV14,TGTGCCAGCAGCCGAGGGATCCCCACAGATACGCAGTATTTT,CASSRGIPTDTQYF
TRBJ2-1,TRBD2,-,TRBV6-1,TGTGCCAGCAGTACCCGACTAGCGGGGAGGGAGCAGTTCTTC,CASSTRLAGREQFF
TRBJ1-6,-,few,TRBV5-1,TGCGCCAGCAGCTTGGACAATTCACCCCTCCACTTT,CASSLDNSPLHF
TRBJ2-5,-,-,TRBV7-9,TGTGCCAGCAGCTTCTTTAGGACAGCAAAAGAGACCCAGTACTTC,CASSFFRTAKETQYF
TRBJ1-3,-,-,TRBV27,TGTGCCAGCAGTGCCTCGGGGAACTCTGGAAACACCATATATTTT,CASSASGNSGNTIYF
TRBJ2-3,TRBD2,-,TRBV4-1,TGCGCCAGCAGCCAAGATACTACTAGCGGAGGCACAGATACGCAGTATTTT,CASSQDTTSGGTDTQYF
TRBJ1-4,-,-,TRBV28,TGTGCCAGCCGCCGGCGGCAGAATACCGCAACTAATGAAAAACTGTTTTTT,CASRRRQNTATNEKLFF
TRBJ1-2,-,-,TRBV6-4,TGTGCCAGCAGTGACCTCTCGTCTCGGGCGAACTATGGCTACACCTTC,CASSDLSSRANYGYTF
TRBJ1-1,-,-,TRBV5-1,TGCGCCAGCAGCTCCCGCGGGGGGGGCAGGGCGAACACTGAAGCTTTCTTT,CASSSRGGGRANTEAFF
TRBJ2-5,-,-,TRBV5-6,TGTGCCAGCAGCCTCGGAGTGGGTCAAGAGACCCAGTACTTC,CASSLGVGQETQYF
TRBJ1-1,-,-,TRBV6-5,TGTGCCAGCAGTGAACGGAACACTGAAGCTTTCTTT,CASSERNTEAFF
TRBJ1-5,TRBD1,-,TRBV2,TGTGCCAGCAGCCGACAGGGCGGCAATCAGCCCCAGCATTTT,CASSRQGGNQPQHF
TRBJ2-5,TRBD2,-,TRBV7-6,TGTGCCAGCAGCTTAGAGGGGGTAGCGGGAGCGGACCGGGAGACCCAGTACTTC,CASSLEGVAGADRETQYF
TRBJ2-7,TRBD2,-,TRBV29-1,TGCAGCGTTGGACTAGCTTCCGAGCAGTACTTC,CSVGLASEQYF
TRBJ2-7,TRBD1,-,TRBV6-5,TGTGCCAGCAGACCAGGGACAGATGGAGGCGAGCAGTACTTC,CASRPGTDGGEQYF